These 2 T cell receptor beta chains originate from one sample sequenced in a study of blood T cells in healthy people across ages. Together with a sample-barcoded 5' primer, a J-beta primer mix was included in a second PCR lasting about 7 to 12 cycles. MiXCR was run by TCRdb on the 5' RACE reads, yielding one entry per CDR3 protein. This sample has about 1,400,000 distinct CDR3 sequences, with around 59% found just once. Material for sequencing was blood. Source of these receptors: a man younger than 35 in good health.

The chain has TRBV18 and TRBJ2-6; tentatively, D is TRBD1 (5 bases). Per germline, CDR1 KGHSH and CDR2 LQKENI. This CDR3 region has 16 residues. Trimming removed 3 bases at V and 1 base at J, with 10 bases between. Here the CDR3 reads CASSPRQYSGANVLTF. CDR3 nucleotide sequence: TGTGCCAGCTCACCCCGACAGTATTCTGGGGCCAACGTCCTGACTTTC.

The genes are TRBV29-1 and TRBJ2-1; a possible D gene is TRBD2 (6 bases). Trimming removed 3 bases from V and 6 bases from J, with 24 bases in between. This CDR3 spans 17 amino acids. Germline CDR1 reads SQVTM; CDR2 reads ANQGSEA. Here the CDR3 DNA reads TGCAGCGTTGACGGGTCGTTCGGGGGAAGGAGTCTCAATGAGCAGTTCTTC. It is translated as CSVDGSFGGRSLNEQFF.